What follows describes a single T cell receptor (beta chain). The junction departs from germline at one end; a sequencing error may be responsible. This entry comes from a study of tumor-infiltrating lymphocytes in primary liver carcinoma. Researchers drew blood RNA from unsorted whole blood and extracted germline DNA as well. CDR1 and CDR2 (germline): MNHEY, SVGAGI. The CDR3 has 15 amino acids. Synthesis of TCR beta cDNA was carried out from about 0.55 ug total RNA with a constant-region primer. Library construction for TCR beta comprised three nested multiplex PCR rounds performed with slightly modified ARM-PCR. A C-beta reverse primer was combined with TRBV1-TRBV30 forward primers in the first two PCR rounds, and each round had ten to eleven cycles. A single record per CDR3 protein comes from TCRdb applying MiXCR to the multiplex PCR reads. The sample lists about 310,000 distinct CDR3 sequences, 58% occurring once.

Source material: peripheral blood. This TCR was sampled from a woman in her twenties or thirties with primary liver carcinoma and hepatitis B virus infection. The V call is TRBV6-5, the J call TRBJ1-1; D not certain. In DNA, the CDR3 is TGTGCCGGCAGTTACTCGAGAACCGGGCTCGCTGAAGCTTTCTTT. Its translation is CAGSYSRTGLAEAFF.